These 20 T cell receptor beta chains were all obtained from the same sample, sequenced in a study of molecular identifiers for immune sequencing clone quantification. TCRdb recomputed calls from the PCR reads with MiXCR, one row per CDR3 protein. The sample has about 9,800 distinct CDR3 sequences; roughly 21% are singletons. The sequenced material came from naive CD8+ T cells from blood, with Jurkat cell RNA spiked in. Subset given: FACS-sorted CD8+CD4-CCR7+CD45RA+ naive T cells. Receptors were obtained from a human donor in good health. Some libraries in this study had Jurkat cell RNA spiked in.

Within the sample, this clonotype is medium-sized (0.01 to 0.1%). The J gene is TRBJ2-5, the V gene TRBV7-2, with D hard to call. Trimming removed 5 bases from V and 0 bases from J, with 4 bases in between. The germline V gene has CDR1 SGHTA and CDR2 FQGNSA. This CDR3 is 12 amino acids long. CDR3 DNA sequence: TGTGCCAGCAGCATATACCAAGAGACCCAGTACTTC. It yields the protein CASSIYQETQYF.

With respect to this clonotype: Germline is not matched at one junction end, which may reflect a read error. V usage is TRBV19 and J usage is TRBJ2-3, with D perhaps TRBD1 (6 bases). The germline CDR1 and CDR2 sequences are LNHDA and SQIVND (reference sequence). This CDR3 comprises 15 residues. The CDR3 loop is CASGTGTISTDTQCF. CDR3 coding DNA: TGTGCCAGTGGGACCGGGACAATTAGCACAGATACGCAGTGTTTC.

In this sample, this clonotype is medium-sized. The DNA for the CDR3 is TGTGCCAGTAGTTTATATACAACAGATACGCAGTATTTT. Translated: CASSLYTTDTQYF. J is TRBJ2-3 and V is TRBV19; no clear D. Germline V gene lookup returns CDR1 LNHDA and CDR2 SQIVND (reference sequence). With 5 bases removed from V and 3 bases from J, the gap between germline ends came to 9 bases. The CDR3 extends over 13 amino acids.

By proportion, this clonotype is medium-sized. The chain recombines TRBV7-6 with TRBJ2-7; D may be TRBD1 or TRBD2 (5 bases each). The germline V and J ends were trimmed by 1 base and 6 bases, with 16 bases remaining between them. CDR3 length: 15 amino acids. Germline values: CDR1 SGHVS, CDR2 FNYEAQ. CDR3 loop: CASSLERDGTFEQYF. The CDR3 DNA is TGTGCCAGCAGCTTAGAAAGGGACGGGACCTTCGAGCAGTACTTC.

Within the sample, this clonotype is medium-sized. The gene calls are TRBV29-1 and TRBJ1-1; TRBD1 agrees at 7 bases. With 7 bases clipped from V and 4 bases from J, the junction kept 9 bases outside the gene matches. The CDR3 totals 13 residues. Germline V CDR1 and CDR2: SQVTM, ANQGSEA. This CDR3 reads CSARQGDFTEAFF. The CDR3 DNA sequence: TGCAGCGCAAGACAGGGCGACTTCACTGAAGCTTTCTTT.

This clonotype was recorded many times. The CDR3 spells CASSFTAGEQETQYF. CDR3 nucleotides: TGTGCCAGCAGCTTCACCGCAGGGGAACAAGAGACCCAGTACTTC. The V gene is TRBV7-9, the J gene TRBJ2-5; possible D gene TRBD1, 6 bases. Germline CDR1 reads SEHNR; CDR2 reads FQNEAQ (reference sequence). Trimming removed 3 bases at V and 2 bases at J, with 13 bases between. This CDR3 comprises 15 residues.

This clonotype was counted many times. The chain carries TRBV19 and TRBJ1-1; the D is unclear. Germline V gives CDR1 LNHDA, CDR2 SQIVND (reference sequence). V was pared by 0 bases and J by 6 bases, with 17 bases between. The CDR3 is made up of 16 amino acids. The CDR3 loop is CASSIEPRLGFAEAFF. The CDR3, as DNA: TGTGCCAGTAGTATAGAACCCCGATTGGGATTCGCTGAAGCTTTCTTT.

Notes on this clonotype: This may be a read error: a much more frequent sequence differs by one nucleotide. The chain combines TRBV29-1 with TRBJ2-1; 10 nucleotides line up with TRBD2. The CDR3 spans 17 residues. J gave up 0 bases and V 6 bases, and 11 bases lay outside the gene matches. CDR1 SQVTM and CDR2 ANQGSEA come from the germline V gene. The CDR3 reads CSVDGTSVLSSYNEQFF. The CDR3, as DNA: TGCAGCGTAGACGGGACTAGCGTCTTGAGCTCCTACAATGAGCAGTTCTTC.

This clonotype has ten or more counts. The genes are TRBV7-8 and TRBJ1-2; D is ambiguous. The CDR3 has 13 amino acids. Between the trimmed V and J ends, which lost 1 base and 4 bases, there was a span of 7 bases. Germline lookup yields CDR1 SGHVS and CDR2 FQNEAQ. CDR3 in amino acids: CASSLGGAYGYTF. In nucleotides, the CDR3 is TGTGCCAGCAGCTTAGGCGGAGCCTATGGCTACACCTTC.

A word on this clonotype: A much larger clone lies one base from this, so it may be a read error. In DNA, the CDR3 is TGTGTCAGAAGCTTGGACAGACAAGAGACCCAGTACTTC. Its protein product is CVRSLDRQETQYF. This chain links TRBV5-3 with TRBJ2-5, with a weak D call TRBD1 (6 bases). TRBV5-3 counts as an open reading frame of uncertain function. The CDR3 consists of 13 residues.

The chain combines TRBV29-1 with TRBJ1-1; D remains unclear. The V gene's germline CDR1 is SQVTM and CDR2 ANQGSEA. This CDR3 is 13 amino acids long. V was trimmed by 3 bases and J by 3 bases, leaving 11 bases between them. The CDR3 nucleotides are TGCAGCGTTGAGCTCAGCTTGGACACTGAAGCTTTCTTT. Protein: CSVELSLDTEAFF.

By proportion, this clonotype is medium-sized. The chain couples TRBV7-9 to TRBJ2-5, with D possibly TRBD2 on 5 matching bases. The CDR3 is 15 residues long. The germline V gene has CDR1 SEHNR and CDR2 FQNEAQ (reference sequence). Trimming removed 2 bases at V and 1 base at J, with 11 bases between. Here the CDR3 reads CASSLREFGQETQYF. As DNA, the CDR3 is TGTGCCAGCAGCTTACGGGAATTCGGCCAAGAGACCCAGTACTTC. Full variable domain (rest looked up from reference TRBV7-9 and TRBJ2-5): DTGVSQNPRHKITKRGQNVTFRCDPISEHNRLYWYRQTLGQGPEFLTYFQNEAQLEKSRLLSDRFSAERPKGSFSTLEIQRTEQGDSAMYLCASSLREFGQETQYFGPGTRLLVL.

Judged by abundance, this clonotype is medium-sized. The chain employs TRBV6-2 or TRBV6-3 and TRBJ2-1, with TRBD2 identical over 8 bases. Germline lookup yields CDR1 MNHEY and CDR2 SVGEGT. V shed 5 bases, J shed 8 bases, and the junction held 17 bases outside the gene matches. The CDR3 is made up of 17 amino acids. The CDR3 coding sequence is TGTGCCAGCAGTCCCTATAGGACTAGCCGGGGAGTGGATGAGCAGTTCTTC. This translates into CASSPYRTSRGVDEQFF.

This clonotype was observed many times. The chain joins TRBV6-6 to TRBJ1-5; D possibly corresponds to TRBD1 (5 bases). CDR3 length: 13 amino acids. CDR1 MNHNY and CDR2 SVGAGI come from the germline V gene (reference sequence). Trimming cost V 3 bases and J 5 bases, with 8 bases left between them. The CDR3 DNA reads as TGTGCCAGCAGTTATCCCAGGGATCAGCCCCAGCATTTT. Amino acid sequence: CASSYPRDQPQHF.

The chain links TRBV7-6 to TRBJ2-1; 9 nucleotides line up with TRBD2. CDR1 SGHVS and CDR2 FNYEAQ come from the germline V gene. Germline trimming cut 1 base from V and 10 bases from J; bases unmatched to any gene: 11. This CDR3 is 16 amino acids long. This chain's CDR3 is CASSLGGGGGGGEQFF. The CDR3 DNA sequence: TGTGCCAGCAGCTTAGGTGGGGGGGGCGGGGGGGGGGAGCAGTTCTTC.

In its sample, this clonotype is medium-sized. This rearrangement joins TRBV7-8 to TRBJ2-1; D not certain. The CDR3 is 12 amino acids. Germline V gene sequence: CDR1 SGHVS, CDR2 FQNEAQ. V was shortened by 5 bases and J by 7 bases, with 9 bases between the two germline ends. The CDR3 DNA reads as TGTGCCAGCAGCCCGACCTGGAATGAGCAGTTCTTC. Encoded protein: CASSPTWNEQFF.

This clonotype is classed as medium-sized. This CDR3 is CASSSRDSPIPYEQYF. In nucleotides, the CDR3 is TGTGCCAGCAGTTCCAGGGACTCTCCGATCCCCTACGAGCAGTACTTC. V usage is TRBV28 and J usage is TRBJ2-7; weak D call: TRBD2 (6 bases). Germline assignment: CDR1 MDHEN and CDR2 SYDVKM. V was trimmed by 4 bases and J by 2 bases, leaving 18 bases between them. The CDR3 sequence is 16 residues long.

By share, this clonotype counts as medium-sized (0.01 to 0.1%). J is TRBJ2-1 and V is TRBV7-2; 7 bases map to TRBD2. Germline V CDR1 and CDR2: SGHTA, FQGNSA. This CDR3 spans 17 amino acids. V dropped 5 bases and J dropped 4; count of bases not matched to a gene: 14. DNA of the CDR3: TGTGCCAGCAGCCTCCTTGTAGTATCCGGGGGGTACAATGAGCAGTTCTTC. Residues: CASSLLVVSGGYNEQFF.

The rearrangement joins TRBV7-6 to TRBJ2-2, with D unclear. The CDR3 is 12 residues long. V was cut by 1 base and J by 6 bases, with 3 bases left in between. Germline-derived CDR1 and CDR2 are SGHVS and FNYEAQ. The CDR3 sequence: CASSLVPGELFF. CDR3 nucleotide sequence: TGTGCCAGCAGCTTAGTTCCCGGGGAGCTGTTTTTT.

This clonotype was seen at least ten times. V gene TRBV13 combines with J gene TRBJ1-3; weak D call: TRBD1 (6 bases). The V end lost 5 bases, the J end lost 0 bases, and 11 bases lay between the germline ends. Per the germline V gene, CDR1 is PRHDT and CDR2 is FYEKMQ (reference sequence). This CDR3 spans 15 amino acids. The CDR3 DNA follows: TGTGCCAGCAGCGCGGACAGATACTCTGGAAACACCATATATTTT. Amino acids: CASSADRYSGNTIYF.